The present T cell receptor beta chain was sequenced within a study of cytomegalovirus exposure and HLA in healthy donors (dated by TCRdb to the late 2010s). Study-level background: According to an earlier analysis of 550 to 750 of the donors, about 179 million T cells yielded some 110 million unique TCR beta sequences and about 300 Gb of sequence data. Roughly 5 DR-DQ haplotypes were handled as single units for association and clustering, since linkage in the cohort was strong. All discovery cohort repertoires had been generated using a single sequencing platform. The study used immunosequencing to profile the T cell repertoires of 670 or so subjects and linked those repertoires to cytomegalovirus serostatus. In the later analysis, no new phenotypic data were used to find candidate immune exposures; instead, reliance was placed on TCR beta sequences and their occurrence across donors. Among a few hundred genotyped donors of the cohort, an average of approximately 240,000 unique TCR beta nucleotide sequences were sequenced per donor, about a sixth of them non-productive. To decide whether each TCR beta V gene segment behaved as functional or pseudogenic, an earlier analysis of approximately 600 of the donors relied on high-throughput TCR beta sequencing. The number of typed donors differed by locus: about 620-630 for A, B, C, DRB1 and DQB1; some 500 for DQA1; over 600 for DPA1; and 400 to 480 for DPB1. Of the roughly 400 genotyped donors, approximately 82% fell in the genetic ancestry cluster associated with self-reported Caucasian donors. Around 320 gigabases of sequencing data and approximately 85 million unique TCR sequences were included in an early release covering over 600 HLA-typed donors. A later genetic analysis took genome-wide SNP genotypes for 398 of the 666 donors and used that subset as a discovery cohort. Both class I and class II loci were covered by HLA typing, at four-digit resolution. The study was designed to test whether signatures of past pathogen exposure could be identified by cataloging public T cell receptors. Donor age, sex, ethnicity and CMV serostatus were compiled together with the repertoire data. To study patterns of TCR occurrence, a later analysis re-analyzed previously published TCR beta repertoires from 500 to 850 donors and added high-resolution HLA genotyping. The study combined high-throughput TCR immunosequencing, statistical association of individual TCRs with disease status, and machine learning to predict cytomegalovirus infection status. In addition to the first cohort of approximately 650 subjects, a separate validation cohort of under 150 different subjects was used.

Taken from the germline V gene, the CDR1 and CDR2 loops are SGHRS and YFSETQ. Taken from cysteine to phenylalanine, the CDR3 has 14 residues. The kept DNA is CDR3 alone, 42 bases in frame from the first base. The cohort consisted of fewer than 700 healthy bone marrow donors. At the time of sampling, all cohort members were nominally healthy, though unrecorded immune exposures were likely present. The donor tested CMV seropositive and was one of the 289 seropositive cohort members. A peripheral blood sample was provided by each donor, and peripheral blood mononuclear cells were used for TCR beta sequencing. The Qiagen DNeasy Blood Extraction Kit was used to extract genomic DNA from the blood cell samples. Library method: the immunoSEQ multiplex PCR assay. The multiplex PCR relied on a mix of 60 forward primers for TCR Vbeta segments and 13 reverse primers for TCR Jbeta segments. The CDR3 region of rearranged TCR beta genes was amplified from genomic DNA by a multiplex PCR assay. Amplified TCR beta libraries were sequenced as 87-base-pair reads on the Illumina HiSeq System. The study's processing was this. A later analysis tallied around 80 million unique TCR beta chains across the 700 or so repertoires, and roughly 11 million of those chains were shared by two or more donors. Raw reads were error-corrected and collapsed into unique sequences by a nearest-neighbor algorithm in which closely related sequences were merged to remove PCR and sequencing errors. To assign V, D and J gene segments, CDR3 sequences were aligned to IMGT reference sequences. For a sequence to be retained, a match of at least six nucleotides was required to both a V gene segment and a J gene segment. A rearrangement counted as productive if the CDR3 had no stop codons and remained in frame with V and J, and every other rearrangement counted as non-productive. Following IMGT convention, CDR3 was defined as the stretch from the second conserved V-encoded cysteine up to the conserved J-encoded phenylalanine. The earlier analysis of 587 of the donors excluded sequences that lacked an unambiguous match to a single V gene segment. An earlier analysis of just under 600 of the donors called V segments functional above 56.7% productive rearrangements and segregating when the between-donor standard deviation exceeded 5%. A statistical classification framework was developed to diagnose cytomegalovirus status using the catalog of TCR beta chain sequences. In a later analysis, TCR nucleotide sequences were compared against IMGT/GENE-DB human TR gene sequences so that V and J genes could be assigned. Using the TCRdist pipeline, a later analysis assigned CDR3 sequences along with most-parsimonious VDJ recombination scenarios. In a later analysis, each TCR beta chain was defined by its CDR3 amino acid sequence together with its V-gene family, and reads lacking a unique V-gene family were excluded. A later analysis removed 592 highly shared, low-generation-probability nucleotide sequences to deal with suspected cross-contamination and a sequencing artifact. In a later analysis, a clonal expansion index for each public chain was calculated from normalized within-repertoire ranks of inferred template counts. In a later analysis, generation probabilities were computed using a VDJ recombination model fitted to out-of-frame rearrangements, and the results were checked against IGoR. In a later analysis, hypergeometric tests were used to score TCR-TCR, TCR-HLA and TCR-CMV co-occurrence, with a repertoire-size bias correction applied to TCR pairs. A later analysis estimated false discovery rates by permuting HLA or CMV assignments 20 times. In a later analysis, co-occurring TCRs were grouped using DBSCAN, with TCRdist sequence similarity added in when clustering inside HLA-allele-positive subsets. Repertoires with fewer than 30,000 or more than 120,000 public chains, plus five repertoires with anomalous nucleotide sharing, were excluded from co-occurrence clustering. TCRdb re-hosts the immuneACCESS table, in-frame sequences only. Its copies lack some clones; in the studies checked, an unresolved V gene accounts for under half of them, and the cause for the rest is not known. The V and J calls and clone size are taken from that table; D and trimming were inferred from the DNA. This sample lists some 130,000 clones; about three quarters were detected once. The ten top clones hold about 2.6% of the sample.

The investigation overall reported the following: A cluster of highly shared sequence variants was judged likely to represent a technical artifact of the sequencing pipeline. Correlated functional status among segregating V segments might reflect linkage disequilibrium, but an unknown experimental factor could not be ruled out. For the cohort, immune exposure information was limited to CMV serostatus. Some IMGT-functional V segments, including TRBV6-2 and TRBV6-3, could not be told apart with the 87-base-pair reads, so those segments were excluded. The authors suggested that the approach could potentially be generalized to other disease states and immunological phenotypes. A later analysis found that TCR association rates varied across HLA loci, with DRB1 alleles showing the most associated TCRs and HLA-C alleles the fewest. In vitro tests confirmed that a few of the cytomegalovirus-associated TCR beta chains recognize cytomegalovirus antigens. A later genetic analysis associated a missense DCLRE1C variant with V-gene and J-gene trimming of TCR beta chains, and an independent cohort replicated the association. Because HLA typing was missing for some donors at each locus, association tests included only the typed subset. Because counts were too low, approximately 15 rarely observed V segments, including chromosome 9 orphons, were excluded from the earlier analysis of 587 of the donors. According to a later genetic analysis, donors in an Asian-associated ancestry cluster had fewer N-insertions in productive TCRs than the approximately 650-donor mean. Only TCR beta chains were sequenced in this cohort, and the absence of alpha or paired-chain data limited detectable features. In a later analysis, HLA-associated TCR beta chains showed more clonal expansion and lower generation probabilities than non-associated chains that were equally common. In an earlier analysis of over 550 of the donors, most TCR beta V segments were observed in productive rearrangements about 87% or about 30% of the time, broadly matching IMGT annotations. In a later analysis, most CMV-associated TCR beta chains were found to appear HLA-restricted, with HLA associations seemingly driven largely by CMV exposure. According to a later analysis, parvovirus B19, influenza, CMV and Epstein-Barr virus appeared linked to several top co-occurrence clusters. The study gave a list of more than 150 TCR beta chains associated with cytomegalovirus. Assigning TCR associations to individual alleles was difficult when HLA alleles, especially DR and DQ, strongly co-occurred. In a later analysis, some 18,000 TCR beta sequences were associated with specific HLA alleles at a false discovery rate of 0.05. A further reported finding was that TCR beta sequences accurately predicted the HLA-A and HLA-B alleles for most subjects in the first cohort. Most TCR sequences were seen in very few donors, while some public TCRs were found in many individuals. Sequencing depth was assumed to be roughly uniform across donors in the presence/absence analyses, though that assumption may not hold. In both the original and validation cohorts, the classifier was reported to diagnose cytomegalovirus status with high specificity and sensitivity.

This clone showed up many times. It lacks a known antigen. One end of the junction is discordant with germline, which a read error may explain. The chain couples TRBV5-1 to TRBJ2-7; TRBD1 is possibly the D segment (7 matching bases). The receptor comes from a woman aged 60 to 75 in good health and CMV-seropositive. Sequences were obtained from PBMCs. CDR3 protein: CASSPGGYRGEQYF. The DNA is as follows: TGTGCCAGCAGCCCAGGAGGGTACAGGGGCGAGCAGTACTTC.